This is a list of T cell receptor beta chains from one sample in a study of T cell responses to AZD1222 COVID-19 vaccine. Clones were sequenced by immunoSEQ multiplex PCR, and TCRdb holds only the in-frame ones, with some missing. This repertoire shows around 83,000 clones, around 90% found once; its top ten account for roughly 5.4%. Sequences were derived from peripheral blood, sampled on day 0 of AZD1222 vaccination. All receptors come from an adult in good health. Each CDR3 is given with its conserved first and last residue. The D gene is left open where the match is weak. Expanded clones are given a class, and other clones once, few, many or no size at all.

CDR3aa: CASSTGLAGESLYEQYF
CDR3nt: TGTGCCAGCAGCACGGGACTAGCGGGAGAGTCCCTCTACGAGCAGTACTTC
j_gene: TRBJ2-7
abundance: NA
v_gene: TRBV7-2
d_gene: TRBD2

CDR3aa: CASSLGRSDYEQYF
CDR3nt: TGTGCCAGCAGCTTAGGAAGGTCAGACTACGAGCAGTACTTC
j_gene: TRBJ2-7
abundance: NA
v_gene: TRBV7-9
d_gene: NA

CDR3aa: CASRVSGTYNEQFF
CDR3nt: TGTGCCAGCAGGGTTAGCGGAACCTACAATGAGCAGTTCTTC
j_gene: TRBJ2-1
abundance: NA
v_gene: TRBV5-4
d_gene: NA

CDR3aa: CASTQSGGPLRHGYTF
CDR3nt: TGTGCCAGCACCCAATCCGGGGGACCTCTCCGTCATGGCTACACCTTC
j_gene: TRBJ1-2
abundance: NA
v_gene: TRBV9
d_gene: NA

CDR3aa: CASSLAGEVNEQFF
CDR3nt: TGTGCCAGCAGCTTAGCGGGAGAGGTAAATGAGCAGTTCTTC
j_gene: TRBJ2-1
abundance: NA
v_gene: TRBV11-3
d_gene: NA

CDR3aa: CATSRDEEWGYTF
CDR3nt: TGTGCCACCAGCAGAGATGAGGAGTGGGGCTACACCTTC
j_gene: TRBJ1-2
abundance: few
v_gene: TRBV15
d_gene: NA

CDR3aa: CAVRDRTTNEKLFF
CDR3nt: TGTGCCGTCCGGGACAGAACAACTAATGAAAAACTGTTTTTT
j_gene: TRBJ1-4
abundance: NA
v_gene: TRBV19
d_gene: TRBD1

CDR3aa: CASSLVGASATGELFF
CDR3nt: TGTGCCAGCAGCTTAGTGGGGGCGAGCGCCACCGGGGAGCTGTTTTTT
j_gene: TRBJ2-2
abundance: NA
v_gene: TRBV11-2
d_gene: NA

CDR3aa: CAIRSGSSYNEQFF
CDR3nt: TGTGCCATCAGGTCAGGGAGCTCCTACAATGAGCAGTTCTTC
j_gene: TRBJ2-1
abundance: NA
v_gene: TRBV10-3
d_gene: NA

CDR3aa: CASRQDRGHVPQETQYF
CDR3nt: TGTGCCAGCAGACAGGACAGGGGGCATGTGCCCCAAGAGACCCAGTACTTC
j_gene: TRBJ2-5
abundance: few
v_gene: TRBV7-8
d_gene: TRBD1

CDR3aa: CASSRTMQETQYF
CDR3nt: TGTGCCAGCAGCCGTACGATGCAAGAGACCCAGTACTTC
j_gene: TRBJ2-5
abundance: NA
v_gene: TRBV11-3
d_gene: NA

CDR3aa: CASSVDMRGNNEQFF
CDR3nt: TGTGCCAGCAGCGTAGATATGCGGGGTAACAATGAGCAGTTCTTC
j_gene: TRBJ2-1
abundance: NA
v_gene: TRBV9
d_gene: NA

CDR3aa: CASSQSSGWQETQYF
CDR3nt: TGTGCCAGCAGCCAGTCCAGCGGGTGGCAAGAGACCCAGTACTTC
j_gene: TRBJ2-5
abundance: NA
v_gene: TRBV6-2/TRBV6-3
d_gene: NA

CDR3aa: CASSLDRTTYEQYF
CDR3nt: TGTGCCAGCAGCTTAGATAGAACTACCTACGAGCAGTACTTC
j_gene: TRBJ2-7
abundance: few
v_gene: TRBV11-2
d_gene: NA

CDR3aa: CASSRPAAVEQYF
CDR3nt: TGTGCCAGCAGCCGGCCCGCCGCCGTAGAGCAGTACTTC
j_gene: TRBJ2-7
abundance: NA
v_gene: TRBV28
d_gene: NA

CDR3aa: CASSHYPGRTGELFF
CDR3nt: TGTGCCAGCAGCCACTACCCCGGTCGTACCGGGGAGCTGTTTTTT
j_gene: TRBJ2-2
abundance: NA
v_gene: TRBV27
d_gene: NA

CDR3aa: CASSLWRVGTEAFF
CDR3nt: TGTGCCAGCAGTTTATGGAGGGTTGGGACTGAAGCTTTCTTT
j_gene: TRBJ1-1
abundance: NA
v_gene: TRBV28
d_gene: NA

CDR3aa: CASSQDQREYNEQFF
CDR3nt: TGTGCCAGCAGCCAGGACCAGCGGGAGTACAATGAGCAGTTCTTC
j_gene: TRBJ2-1
abundance: NA
v_gene: TRBV3-1/TRBV3-2
d_gene: TRBD2

CDR3aa: CSAQGHGYTF
CDR3nt: TGCAGTGCTCAAGGGCATGGCTACACCTTC
j_gene: TRBJ1-2
abundance: once
v_gene: TRBV20-1
d_gene: NA

CDR3aa: CASSSARPSTDTQYF
CDR3nt: TGTGCCAGCAGCTCTGCAAGACCTAGCACAGATACGCAGTATTTT
j_gene: TRBJ2-3
abundance: NA
v_gene: TRBV7-9
d_gene: NA

CDR3aa: CASSLYRENQPQHF
CDR3nt: TGTGCCAGCAGTTTATACAGGGAGAATCAGCCCCAGCATTTT
j_gene: TRBJ1-5
abundance: NA
v_gene: TRBV27
d_gene: NA

CDR3aa: CASSQVAGQVYRYEQFF
CDR3nt: TGCGCCAGCAGCCAAGTGGCAGGACAGGTGTATCGCTATGAGCAGTTCTTC
j_gene: TRBJ2-1
abundance: NA
v_gene: TRBV4-3
d_gene: TRBD1

CDR3aa: CASSQGNGRQGNEQFF
CDR3nt: TGCGCCAGCAGCCAAGGTAACGGGAGGCAGGGCAATGAGCAGTTCTTC
j_gene: TRBJ2-1
abundance: NA
v_gene: TRBV4-1
d_gene: TRBD2

CDR3aa: CASSPLKDTQYF
CDR3nt: TGTGCCAGCAGCCCACTAAAAGATACGCAGTATTTT
j_gene: TRBJ2-3
abundance: NA
v_gene: TRBV28
d_gene: NA